The clone carrying this T cell receptor (beta chain) ranks as large (0.1 to 1%). This specimen belongs to a study of circulating CD8 cells and anti-PD-1 response in melanoma. Sorting of live CD3+CD8+TCRalphabeta+ cells by PD-1 and/or TIGIT gave four subsets. TCR libraries were prepared from roughly 14 ng of total RNA with the QIAseq Immune Repertoire TCR panel. Via MiXCR, TCRdb re-called the reads, giving one row per CDR3 protein. In the table there are under 1,000 distinct CDR3 sequences, approximately 6.3% of which are singletons. The germline V gene has CDR1 MNHEY and CDR2 SMNVEV (reference sequence). The ends lost 8 bases at V and 0 bases at J; junction bases unmatched: 6. This CDR3 has 15 residues.

This specimen was CD8+ T cells from PBMCs, taken at baseline or after one month of anti-PD-1 therapy (not recorded which). This sequence was found in a human donor with melanoma. The chain employs TRBV27 and TRBJ2-4; 8 bases line up with TRBD1. The CDR3 sequence: CASQTGGPAKNIQYF. DNA of the CDR3: TGTGCCAGCCAAACAGGGGGACCAGCCAAAAACATTCAGTACTTC.